This T cell receptor beta chain emerged from a study of blood T cell repertoires in COVID-19. Study-level information: Sites in the United States, Italy and Spain provided acute and convalescent COVID-19 samples.

Original handling: Nucleated cell number was recorded as an estimate derived from reference gene primer amplification. Assay used: immunoSEQ multiplex PCR; TCRdb lists only in-frame clones, some missing. Clone size and the V and J calls come from that table; the DNA yielded D and trimming. The sample holds about 40,000 clones; approximately 77% are singletons and the top ten take roughly 4.4%. V gave up 4 bases and J gave up 2 bases, with 12 bases separating them. Germline CDR1 and CDR2: LNHDA and SQIVND (reference sequence). The CDR3 consists of 15 residues. The TCR was taken from a woman aged 70-85 years with acute or convalescent COVID-19. This rearrangement joins TRBV19 to TRBJ2-1, with TRBD2 as a possible D gene (6 bases). Sequencing input: peripheral blood. The CDR3 DNA reads TGTGCCAGTAGTAGGACTACCCCGGCCTACAATGAGCAGTTCTTC. Its protein product is CASSRTTPAYNEQFF.